Each of the 32 T cell receptor beta chains below was sequenced from the same sample in a study of response to subunit inactivated influenza vaccine. TCRdb passed the RT-PCR reads through MiXCR, listing each CDR3 protein once. Of roughly 170,000 distinct CDR3 sequences detected, about 10% appear once; the ten largest clones hold about a tenth. Sequenced here: non-naive T cells sorted from PBMCs, sampled on the day of vaccination. Receptors were obtained from a man in his forties or fifties who received an inactivated influenza vaccine.

This chain connects TRBV7-3 to TRBJ2-6; tentatively, D is TRBD1 (6 bases). The CDR3 has 16 amino acids. V was cut by 5 bases and J by 0 bases, with 11 bases left in between. The germline V gene encodes CDR1 SGHTA and CDR2 FQGTGA. CDR3 sequence reads: CASSPGQTSGANVLTF. CDR3 bases: TGTGCCAGCAGCCCGGGACAAACCTCTGGGGCCAACGTCCTGACTTTC.

V and J are TRBV19 and TRBJ1-5; maybe TRBD1 (5 bases). The CDR3 covers 12 residues. Trimming pared 3 bases from V and 10 bases from J, leaving 10 bases between. In germline, CDR1 is LNHDA, CDR2 SQIVND (reference sequence). CDR3 sequence: CASSIVQGPQHF. CDR3 nucleotide sequence: TGTGCCAGTAGTATTGTTCAGGGCCCCCAGCATTTT.

The chain recombines TRBV6-4 with TRBJ2-3; D may be TRBD2 (6 bases). The CDR3 contains 19 residues. The ends were cut back, 5 bases at V and 4 bases at J, with 28 bases in the middle. Germline assignment: CDR1 MRHNA and CDR2 SNTAGT. As DNA, the CDR3 is TGTGCCAGCAGTCGACTTCGGGACTTGACAAGACAAGACTCAGATACGCAGTATTTT. It codes for CASSRLRDLTRQDSDTQYF.

This clonotype was picked up a small number of times. The J gene is TRBJ2-4, the V gene TRBV7-2; either TRBD1 or TRBD2 may supply D (5 bases each). Germline V CDR1 and CDR2: SGHTA, FQGNSA. V gave up 5 bases and J gave up 6 bases, with 23 bases separating them. CDR3 length: 17 residues. CDR3 amino acids: CASSARGGTPWANIQYF. CDR3 coding DNA: TGTGCCAGCAGCGCACGTGGTGGGACCCCGTGGGCAAACATTCAGTACTTC.

The table lists this clonotype with many counts. This chain connects TRBV20-1 to TRBJ2-3; TRBD2 matches at 8 bases. CDR3 length: 15 residues. Germline V lookup: CDR1 DFQATT, CDR2 SNEGSKA (reference sequence). V shed 6 bases, J shed 2 bases, and the junction held 10 bases outside the gene matches. The CDR3 loop is CSAGGVRGTTDTQYF. Written as DNA, the CDR3 is TGCAGTGCCGGGGGGGTGCGGGGGACCACAGATACGCAGTATTTT.

The table lists this clonotype with a few counts. This rearrangement joins TRBV28 to TRBJ1-4; TRBD1 might be the D (6 bases). Germline CDR1 and CDR2: MDHEN and SYDVKM. The CDR3 is 17 amino acids. With 3 bases removed from V and 6 bases from J, the gap between germline ends came to 20 bases. DNA for the CDR3: TGTGCCAGCAGTTTTTCGACAGGCCAAGGCCCTCATGAAAAACTGTTTTTT. Residues: CASSFSTGQGPHEKLFF.

The CDR3 loop is CASTQPWRERSNEQFF. CDR3 coding DNA: TGCGCCAGCACCCAGCCTTGGCGGGAGAGAAGCAATGAGCAGTTCTTC. This rearrangement joins TRBV5-1 to TRBJ2-1; TRBD2 matches 7 bases. Germline trimming cut 6 bases from V and 6 bases from J; bases unmatched to any gene: 15. CDR1 is SGHRS, CDR2 YFSETQ, per germline. This CDR3 has 16 residues.

The chain carries TRBV20-1 and TRBJ2-7; D is perhaps TRBD1 (6 bases). This CDR3 region has 11 residues. Germline V gene sequence: CDR1 DFQATT, CDR2 SNEGSKA (reference sequence). Between the trimmed V and J ends, which lost 6 bases and 7 bases, there was a span of 13 bases. This CDR3 reads CSAERGKEQYF. CDR3 bases: TGCAGTGCGGAAAGGGGGAAGGAGCAGTACTTC.

This clonotype showed up many times. The V call is TRBV28, the J call TRBJ2-5; D possibly corresponds to TRBD1 (7 bases). The CDR3 totals 16 residues. CDR1 and CDR2 from the germline V gene are MDHEN and SYDVKM. The V and J ends lost 1 base and 4 bases respectively, with 16 bases between them. The chain's CDR3 is CASSLFGGGAGETQYF. DNA of the CDR3: TGTGCCAGCAGTTTATTCGGAGGGGGCGCGGGAGAGACCCAGTACTTC.

This clonotype was observed a few times. The chain uses TRBV2 and TRBJ2-5; D is unresolved. V was cut by 8 bases and J by 3 bases, with 13 bases left in between. Germline CDR1 reads SNHLY; CDR2 reads FYNNEI. The CDR3 spans 13 residues. The CDR3 spells CASSSQSKETQYF. CDR3 coding DNA: TGTGCCAGCTCCTCCCAGTCCAAAGAGACCCAGTACTTC.

This clonotype was counted at least ten times. V is TRBV6-1 and J is TRBJ2-6; 9 bases agree with TRBD1. The CDR3 has 18 residues. J gave up 1 base and V 6 bases, and 10 bases lay outside the gene matches. The germline gives CDR1 MNHNS, CDR2 SASEGT. As DNA, the CDR3 is TGTGCCAGCAGACCGCCGGGACAGGGTGTGTCTGGGGCCAACGTCCTGACTTTC. Translating it yields CASRPPGQGVSGANVLTF.

This clonotype was seen at least ten times. The V and J genes are TRBV20-1 and TRBJ1-2; D unresolved. The CDR3 extends over 11 amino acids. Germline V gene lookup returns CDR1 DFQATT and CDR2 SNEGSKA (reference sequence). V gave up 7 bases and J gave up 10 bases, with 16 bases separating them. In DNA form, the CDR3 reads TGCAGTGTTCTCCGACGGAGTATCTACACCTTC. This encodes CSVLRRSIYTF.

This clonotype was seen repeatedly, ten times or more. The junction does not match germline at one end; this may be a read error. V is TRBV28 and J is TRBJ1-6; 8 nucleotides agree with TRBD1. Germline values: CDR1 MDHEN, CDR2 SYDVKM. The CDR3 runs to 13 residues. Here the CDR3 reads CAGRGLGNSPLHF. Written as DNA, the CDR3 is TGTGCCGGCAGGGGGCTTGGTAATTCACCCCTCCACTTT.

Only a few counts were recorded for this clonotype. The chain has TRBV28 and TRBJ1-4; D unclear. V was pared by 8 bases and J by 8 bases, with 12 bases between. CDR1 is MDHEN and CDR2 is SYDVKM in the germline V gene. CDR3 size: 12 residues. The CDR3, as DNA: TGTGCCAGCTCAGTCAGTTGGGAAAAACTGTTTTTT. Translation gives CASSVSWEKLFF.

This clonotype was found many times. The CDR3 is CASSATYGQGSAETQYF. The CDR3 bases are TGTGCCAGCAGTGCAACATATGGACAGGGTTCAGCGGAGACCCAGTACTTC. This chain connects TRBV7-9 to TRBJ2-5; 8 bases are a match to TRBD1. Germline CDR1 SEHNR, CDR2 FQNEAQ (reference sequence). This CDR3 contains 17 residues. With V trimmed by 6 bases and J by 5 bases, 17 bases remained unmatched.

This clonotype was seen a few times. The chain has TRBV3-1 and TRBJ2-7; D tentatively fits TRBD1 or TRBD2 (5 bases each). This CDR3 is 13 amino acids long. V lost 1 base and J lost 6, with 10 bases in between. The germline CDR1 and CDR2 sequences are LGHDT and YNNKEL (reference sequence). The CDR3 DNA reads TGTGCCAGCAGCCAAGGAGGGGCAACCGAGCAGTACTTC. Protein sequence: CASSQGGATEQYF.

V is TRBV20-1 and J is TRBJ1-2; D is uncertain. Germline V gene lookup returns CDR1 DFQATT and CDR2 SNEGSKA (reference sequence). This CDR3 contains 15 residues. V was trimmed by 0 bases and J by 1 base, leaving 12 bases between them. The DNA of the CDR3 is TGCAGTGCTAGAGATTCCCTCCGGTATAACTATGGCTACACCTTC. Translated, it gives CSARDSLRYNYGYTF.

In this sample, this clonotype turned up many times. The chain recombines TRBV5-6 with TRBJ2-2; 8 bases fit TRBD1. Germline lookup yields CDR1 SGHDT and CDR2 YYEEEE. The CDR3 totals 15 residues. Trimming at V came to 3 bases and at J to 5 bases, leaving 6 bases not matched to a gene. The DNA for the CDR3 is TGTGCCAGCAGCTCGGGACAGGCAGTAACCGGGGAGCTGTTTTTT. Amino acids: CASSSGQAVTGELFF.

There are many counts of this clonotype. The rearrangement links TRBV29-1 to TRBJ2-2; unclear D gene. The V gene's germline CDR1 is SQVTM and CDR2 ANQGSEA. This CDR3 comprises 11 residues. Trimming pared 5 bases from V and 3 bases from J, leaving 4 bases between. CDR3 loop: CSVKDTGELFF. The CDR3 DNA reads TGCAGCGTTAAGGACACCGGGGAGCTGTTTTTT.

The CDR3 DNA sequence: TGTGCCAGCACCCTGTATCTTGGGACAGGGAGAGAACCCCTCCACTTT. Its protein is CASTLYLGTGREPLHF. The chain recombines TRBV5-5 with TRBJ1-6; 9 bases are shared with TRBD1. The CDR3 has 16 amino acids. The ends lost 6 bases at V and 12 bases at J; junction bases unmatched: 16. In germline, CDR1 is SGHKS, CDR2 YYEKEE (reference sequence). The whole variable domain, remainder taken from reference TRBV5-5 and TRBJ1-6, is DAGVTQSPTHLIKTRGQQVTLRCSPISGHKSVSWYQQVLGQGPQFIFQYYEKEERGRGNFPDRFSARQFPNYSSELNVNALLLGDSALYLCASTLYLGTGREPLHFGNGTRLTVT.

This clonotype was recorded a few times. CDR3 region: CASTREGRSTEAFF. The CDR3 region has the DNA TGTGCCAGCACCCGAGAAGGCCGGAGTACTGAAGCTTTCTTT. The J gene is TRBJ1-1, the V gene TRBV6-1, with D unresolved. This CDR3 spans 14 amino acids. V lost 7 bases and J lost 5, with 17 bases in between. The germline gives CDR1 MNHNS, CDR2 SASEGT.

J is TRBJ1-1 and V is TRBV5-1; TRBD1 is a possible D gene (5 bases). Germline V gene sequence: CDR1 SGHRS, CDR2 YFSETQ. The CDR3 consists of 13 residues. Trimming shortened V by 5 bases and J by 4 bases, and 12 bases separated the two germline ends. The chain's CDR3 is CASSGGVITEAFF. DNA for the CDR3: TGCGCCAGCAGTGGGGGGGTGATCACTGAAGCTTTCTTT.

This clonotype was recorded many times. J is TRBJ2-7 and V is TRBV6-5, with 9 nucleotides matching TRBD1. This CDR3 is 13 amino acids long. J lost 9 bases, V lost 4 bases, and 7 bases had no gene match. Germline-derived CDR1 and CDR2 are MNHEY and SVGAGI. The CDR3: CASSWDRESVQYF. The DNA of the CDR3 is TGTGCCAGCAGTTGGGACAGGGAGTCAGTGCAGTACTTC.

This chain joins TRBV7-9 and TRBJ2-2; 7 nucleotides agree with TRBD2. This CDR3 spans 17 amino acids. V shed 5 bases, J shed 1 base, and the junction held 10 bases outside the gene matches. Looked up from germline, CDR1 is SEHNR and CDR2 is FQNEAQ (reference sequence). CDR3 sequence (DNA): TGTGCCAGCAGCCCTGGGAGGGGCCGTCAGAACACCGGGGAGCTGTTTTTT. Translated: CASSPGRGRQNTGELFF.

Many counts were recorded for this clonotype. This sequence joins TRBV5-1 and TRBJ2-7; no clear D. The length of the CDR3 is 14 residues. CDR1 and CDR2 (germline): SGHRS, YFSETQ. Trimming took off 4 bases at V and 3 bases at J, with 14 bases between the two ends. The CDR3 region has the DNA TGCGCCAGCAGCCCCCTCCCGGAAAACTACGAGCAGTACTTC. Residues: CASSPLPENYEQYF.

In this sample, this clonotype turned up a few times. The chain joins TRBV6-6 to TRBJ1-2, with TRBD1 identical over 8 bases. The CDR3 consists of 13 residues. Germline V gene lookup returns CDR1 MNHNY and CDR2 SVGAGI (reference sequence). Trimming cost V 10 bases and J 4 bases; bases outside gene matches: 8. The CDR3 DNA sequence: TGTGCCACCTTGGGACAGGCGATCTATGGCTACACCTTC. Its translation is CATLGQAIYGYTF.

This clonotype showed up many times. This rearrangement joins TRBV6-2 or TRBV6-3 to TRBJ2-5; 9 nucleotides align to TRBD1. The junction had 17 bases not matched to a gene; V was cut back by 7 bases and J by 2 bases. Germline CDR1 is MNHEY and CDR2 is SVGEGT. CDR3 length equals 18 residues. The CDR3 sequence: CASNNSRVRDRAQETQYF. The CDR3 region has the DNA TGTGCCAGCAATAATTCGAGAGTCCGGGACAGGGCTCAAGAGACCCAGTACTTC.

This clonotype occurred a few times. The chain is built from TRBV7-9 and TRBJ2-7; TRBD1 is a possible D gene (5 bases). The germline V and J ends were trimmed by 5 bases and 0 bases, with 11 bases remaining between them. The CDR3 is 14 residues long. Germline V gene lookup returns CDR1 SEHNR and CDR2 FQNEAQ (reference sequence). CDR3 sequence: CASSDRQSSYEQYF. CDR3 DNA sequence: TGTGCCAGCAGCGACCGACAGAGCTCCTACGAGCAGTACTTC.

As for this clonotype: Compared with germline, one end of the junction differs, possibly owing to a read error. The rearrangement uses TRBV6-2 or TRBV6-3 and TRBJ2-1, with 7 nucleotides matching TRBD2. CDR1 is MNHEY and CDR2 is SVGEGT in the germline V gene. The CDR3 loop spans 15 amino acids. The CDR3 sequence: CASSYEAGSYNEQSF. In nucleotides, the CDR3 is TGTGCCAGCAGTTACGAAGCGGGATCGTACAATGAGCAGTCCTTC.

This clonotype was seen many times. The chain has TRBV7-9 and TRBJ2-4, with D maybe TRBD2 (6 bases). The CDR3 totals 14 residues. Germline CDR1 is SEHNR and CDR2 is FQNEAQ (reference sequence). The V end was cut by 0 bases, the J end by 8 bases, with 11 bases between. DNA for the CDR3: TGTGCCAGCAGCTTAGCTACAGGAGGGGACATTCAGTACTTC. Its translation is CASSLATGGDIQYF.

This clonotype was counted at least ten times. The chain couples TRBV19 to TRBJ2-1; D is perhaps TRBD2 (5 bases). The CDR3 totals 11 residues. Germline V CDR1 and CDR2: LNHDA, SQIVND (reference sequence). With 3 bases removed from V and 12 bases from J, the gap between germline ends came to 9 bases. The CDR3 region has the DNA TGTGCCAGTAGTATTGGCGGGCCGCAGTTCTTC. Translation gives CASSIGGPQFF.

V and J are TRBV7-6 and TRBJ2-5; D is undetermined. CDR3 size: 14 residues. Trimming removed 5 bases from V and 2 bases from J, with 12 bases in between. In germline, CDR1 is SGHVS, CDR2 FNYEAQ. CDR3 protein: CASSPRLEQETQYF. CDR3 DNA: TGTGCCAGCAGCCCCCGTTTGGAACAAGAGACCCAGTACTTC. The complete variable domain, with remaining parts taken from reference TRBV7-6 and TRBJ2-5, reads GAGVSQSPRYKVTKRGQDVALRCDPISGHVSLYWYRQALGQGPEFLTYFNYEAQQDKSGLPNDRFSAERPEGSISTLTIQRTEQRDSAMYRCASSPRLEQETQYFGPGTRLLVL.